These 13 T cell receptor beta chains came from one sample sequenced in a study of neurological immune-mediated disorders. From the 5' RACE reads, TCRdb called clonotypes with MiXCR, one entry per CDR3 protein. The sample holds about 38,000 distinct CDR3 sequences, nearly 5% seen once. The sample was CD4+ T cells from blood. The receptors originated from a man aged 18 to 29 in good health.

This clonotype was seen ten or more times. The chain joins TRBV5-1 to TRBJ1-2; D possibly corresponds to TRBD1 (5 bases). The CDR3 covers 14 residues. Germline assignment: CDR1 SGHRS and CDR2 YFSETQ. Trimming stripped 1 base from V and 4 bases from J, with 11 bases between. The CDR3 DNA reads TGCGCCAGCAGCTTGACCGGGACGCCCTATGGCTACACCTTC. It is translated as CASSLTGTPYGYTF.

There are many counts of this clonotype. CDR3 protein: CATSSKGRLIGEQYF. CDR3 in DNA: TGTGCCACCTCTTCCAAGGGGCGCTTGATAGGCGAGCAGTACTTC. V usage is TRBV5-6 and J usage is TRBJ2-7; the D gene is possibly TRBD1 (5 bases). This CDR3 is built from 15 residues. The germline gives CDR1 SGHDT, CDR2 YYEEEE. V was shortened by 9 bases and J by 6 bases, with 25 bases between the two germline ends.

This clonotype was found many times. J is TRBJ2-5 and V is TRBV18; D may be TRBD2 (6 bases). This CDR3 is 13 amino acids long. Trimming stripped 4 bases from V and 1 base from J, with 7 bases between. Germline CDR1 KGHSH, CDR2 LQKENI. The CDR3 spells CASSRDSQETQYF. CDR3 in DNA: TGTGCCAGCTCACGGGACTCCCAAGAGACCCAGTACTTC.

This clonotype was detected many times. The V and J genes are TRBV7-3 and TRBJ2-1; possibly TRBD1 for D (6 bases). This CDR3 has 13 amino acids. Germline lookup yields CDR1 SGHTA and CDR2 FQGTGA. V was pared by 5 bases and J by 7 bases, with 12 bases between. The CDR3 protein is CASSPAGENEQFF. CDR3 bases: TGTGCCAGCAGCCCCGCAGGGGAGAATGAGCAGTTCTTC.

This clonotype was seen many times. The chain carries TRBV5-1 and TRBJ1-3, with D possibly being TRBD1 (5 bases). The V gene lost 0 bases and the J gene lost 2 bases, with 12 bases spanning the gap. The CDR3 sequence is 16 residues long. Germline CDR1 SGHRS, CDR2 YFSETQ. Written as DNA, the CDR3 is TGCGCCAGCAGCTTGGGGGCAGGGCAGACTGGAAACACCATATATTTT. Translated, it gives CASSLGAGQTGNTIYF.

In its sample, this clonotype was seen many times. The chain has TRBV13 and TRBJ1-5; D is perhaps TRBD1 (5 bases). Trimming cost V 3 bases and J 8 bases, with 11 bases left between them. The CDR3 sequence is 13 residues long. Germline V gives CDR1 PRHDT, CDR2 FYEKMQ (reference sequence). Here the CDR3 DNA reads TGTGCCAGCAGCTTCAGGGTCGGGGAGCCCCAGCATTTT. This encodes CASSFRVGEPQHF.

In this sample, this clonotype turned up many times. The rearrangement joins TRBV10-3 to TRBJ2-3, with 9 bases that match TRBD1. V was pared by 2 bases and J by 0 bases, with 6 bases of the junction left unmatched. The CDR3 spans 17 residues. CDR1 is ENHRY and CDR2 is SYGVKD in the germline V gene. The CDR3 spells CAISEGQGMGSTDTQYF. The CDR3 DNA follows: TGTGCCATCAGTGAGGGACAGGGGATGGGAAGCACAGATACGCAGTATTTT.

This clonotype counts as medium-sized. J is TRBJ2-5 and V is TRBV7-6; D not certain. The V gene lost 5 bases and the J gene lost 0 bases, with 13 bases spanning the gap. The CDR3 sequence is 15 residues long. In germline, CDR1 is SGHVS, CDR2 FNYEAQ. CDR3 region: CASSLRAGYQETQYF. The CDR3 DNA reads TGTGCCAGCAGCCTCCGGGCCGGCTACCAAGAGACCCAGTACTTC.

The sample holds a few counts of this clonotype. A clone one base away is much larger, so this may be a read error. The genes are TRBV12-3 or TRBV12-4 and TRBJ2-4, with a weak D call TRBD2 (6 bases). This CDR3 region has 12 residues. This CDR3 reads CVSRGGLGIQYF. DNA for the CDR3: TGTGTCAGCAGAGGAGGGTTGGGCATTCAGTACTTC.

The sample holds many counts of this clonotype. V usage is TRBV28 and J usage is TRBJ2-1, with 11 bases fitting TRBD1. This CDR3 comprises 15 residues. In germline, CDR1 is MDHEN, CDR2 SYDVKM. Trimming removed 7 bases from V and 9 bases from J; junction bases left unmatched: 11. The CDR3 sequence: CASNARDRGFGEQFF. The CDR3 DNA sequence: TGTGCCAGCAACGCCCGGGACAGGGGGTTTGGTGAGCAGTTCTTC.

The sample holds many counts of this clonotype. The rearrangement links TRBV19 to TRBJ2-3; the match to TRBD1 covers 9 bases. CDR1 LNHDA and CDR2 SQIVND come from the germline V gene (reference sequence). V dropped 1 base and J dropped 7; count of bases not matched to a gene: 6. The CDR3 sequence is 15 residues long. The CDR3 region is CASSIVGTGTYTQYF. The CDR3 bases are TGTGCCAGTAGTATAGTCGGGACAGGGACGTATACGCAGTATTTT.

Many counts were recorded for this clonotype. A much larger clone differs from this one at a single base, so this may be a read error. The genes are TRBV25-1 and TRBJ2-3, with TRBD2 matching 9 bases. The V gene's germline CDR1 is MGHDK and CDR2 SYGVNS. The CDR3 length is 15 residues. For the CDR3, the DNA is TGTGTCAGCAGTGAAGGCGGGGGGGGAGCAGATACGCAGTATTTT. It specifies CVSSEGGGGADTQYF.

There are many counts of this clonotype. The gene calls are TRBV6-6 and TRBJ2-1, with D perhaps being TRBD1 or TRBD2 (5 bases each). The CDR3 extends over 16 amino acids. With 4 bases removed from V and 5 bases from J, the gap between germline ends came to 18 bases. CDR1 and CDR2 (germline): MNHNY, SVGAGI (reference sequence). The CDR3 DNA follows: TGTGCCAGCAGTTCCTACCCGGCAGGGACCAACAATGAGCAGTTCTTC. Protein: CASSSYPAGTNNEQFF.